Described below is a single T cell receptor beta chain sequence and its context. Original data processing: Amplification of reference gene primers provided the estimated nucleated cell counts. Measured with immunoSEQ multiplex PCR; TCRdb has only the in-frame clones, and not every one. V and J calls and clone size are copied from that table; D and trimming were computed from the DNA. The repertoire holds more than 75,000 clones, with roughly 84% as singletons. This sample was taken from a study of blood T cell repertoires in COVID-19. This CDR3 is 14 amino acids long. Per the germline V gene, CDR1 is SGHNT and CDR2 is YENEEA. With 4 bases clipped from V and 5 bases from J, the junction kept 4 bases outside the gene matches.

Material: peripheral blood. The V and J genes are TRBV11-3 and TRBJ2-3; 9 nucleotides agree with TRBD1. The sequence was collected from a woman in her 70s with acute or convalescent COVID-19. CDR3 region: CASSSQGAEDTQYF. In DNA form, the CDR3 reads TGTGCCAGCAGCTCACAGGGGGCGGAAGATACGCAGTATTTT.